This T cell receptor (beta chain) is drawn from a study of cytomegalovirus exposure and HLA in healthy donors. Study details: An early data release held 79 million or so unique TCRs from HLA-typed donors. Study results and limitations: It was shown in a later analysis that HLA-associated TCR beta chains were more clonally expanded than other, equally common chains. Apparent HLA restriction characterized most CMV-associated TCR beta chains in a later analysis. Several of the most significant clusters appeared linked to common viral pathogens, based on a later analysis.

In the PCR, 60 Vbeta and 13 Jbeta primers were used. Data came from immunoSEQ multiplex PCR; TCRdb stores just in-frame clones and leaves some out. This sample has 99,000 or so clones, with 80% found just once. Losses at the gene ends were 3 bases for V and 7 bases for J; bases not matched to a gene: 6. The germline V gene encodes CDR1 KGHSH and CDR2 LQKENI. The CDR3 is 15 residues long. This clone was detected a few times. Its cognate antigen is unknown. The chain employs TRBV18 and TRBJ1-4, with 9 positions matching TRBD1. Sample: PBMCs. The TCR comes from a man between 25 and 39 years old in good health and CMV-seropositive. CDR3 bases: TGTGCCAGCTCACCTCCGGGACAGGGCACTGAAAAACTGTTTTTT. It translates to CASSPPGQGTEKLFF.